This TCR beta chain originates from a study of patients and donors after allogeneic stem cell transplantation. From the RT-PCR reads, TCRdb called clonotypes with MiXCR, one entry per CDR3 protein. Counted here are about a million distinct CDR3 sequences, about a sixth occurring once; the ten biggest clones make up roughly 6.4%. This clonotype has just a few counts. The TCR was taken from a human donor who was either an allogeneic HSCT recipient or a stem cell or donor lymphocyte infusion donor (not recorded which). It is not recorded whose cells these are; they may come from a transplant donor. The material sequenced was blood, either unsorted or a sorted T cell fraction (not recorded which).

CDR3 amino acids: CSVVGETGELFF. In DNA, the CDR3 is TGCAGCGTTGTGGGTGAGACCGGGGAGCTGTTTTTT. V and J are TRBV29-1 and TRBJ2-2; D remains unclear. With 4 bases removed from V and 5 bases from J, the gap between germline ends came to 8 bases. This CDR3 is 12 amino acids long. CDR1 and CDR2 (germline): SQVTM, ANQGSEA.